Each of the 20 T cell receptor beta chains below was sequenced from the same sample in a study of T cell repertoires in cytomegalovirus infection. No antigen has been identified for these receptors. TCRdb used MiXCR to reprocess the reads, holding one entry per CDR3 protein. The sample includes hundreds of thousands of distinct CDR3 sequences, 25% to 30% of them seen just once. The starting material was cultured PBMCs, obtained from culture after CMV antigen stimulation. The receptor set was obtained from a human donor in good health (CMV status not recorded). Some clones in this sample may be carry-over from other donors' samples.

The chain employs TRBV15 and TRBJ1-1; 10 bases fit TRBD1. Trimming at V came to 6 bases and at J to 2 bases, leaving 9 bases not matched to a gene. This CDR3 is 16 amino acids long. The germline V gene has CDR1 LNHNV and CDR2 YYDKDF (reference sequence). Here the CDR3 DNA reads TGTGCCACCAGTGGAGACAGGGGGCTCCTAAACACTGAAGCTTTCTTT. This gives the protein CATSGDRGLLNTEAFF.

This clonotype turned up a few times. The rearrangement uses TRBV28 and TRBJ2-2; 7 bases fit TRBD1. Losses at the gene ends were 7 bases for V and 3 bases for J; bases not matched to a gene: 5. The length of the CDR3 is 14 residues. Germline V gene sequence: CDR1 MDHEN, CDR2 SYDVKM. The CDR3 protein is CASNVRGHTGELFF. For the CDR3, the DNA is TGTGCCAGCAACGTAAGGGGGCACACCGGGGAGCTGTTTTTT.

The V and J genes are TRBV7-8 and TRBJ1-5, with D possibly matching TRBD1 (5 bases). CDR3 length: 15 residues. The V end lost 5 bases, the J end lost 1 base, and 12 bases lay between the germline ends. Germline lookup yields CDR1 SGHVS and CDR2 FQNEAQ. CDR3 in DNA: TGTGCCAGCAGCCCAGGGCGGGGGAGCAATCAGCCCCAGCATTTT. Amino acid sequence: CASSPGRGSNQPQHF.

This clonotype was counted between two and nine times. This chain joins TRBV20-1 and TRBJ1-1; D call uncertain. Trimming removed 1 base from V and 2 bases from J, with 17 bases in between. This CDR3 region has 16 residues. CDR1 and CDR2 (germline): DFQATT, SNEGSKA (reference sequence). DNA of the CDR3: TGCAGTGCTAGAGGTAGGGCAGGCGTATCTAACACTGAAGCTTTCTTT. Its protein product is CSARGRAGVSNTEAFF.

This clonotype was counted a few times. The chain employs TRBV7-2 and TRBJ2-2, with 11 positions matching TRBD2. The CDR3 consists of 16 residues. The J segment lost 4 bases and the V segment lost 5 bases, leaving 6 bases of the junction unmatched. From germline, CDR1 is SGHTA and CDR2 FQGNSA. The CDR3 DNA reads TGTGCCAGCAGCCGATTAGCGGGAGGGATCACCGGGGAGCTGTTTTTT. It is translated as CASSRLAGGITGELFF.

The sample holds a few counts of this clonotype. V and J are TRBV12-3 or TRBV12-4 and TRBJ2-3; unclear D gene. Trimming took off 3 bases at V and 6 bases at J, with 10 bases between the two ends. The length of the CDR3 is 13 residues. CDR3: CASSFLSRDTQYF. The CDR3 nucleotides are TGTGCCAGCAGTTTCCTTTCACGCGATACGCAGTATTTT.

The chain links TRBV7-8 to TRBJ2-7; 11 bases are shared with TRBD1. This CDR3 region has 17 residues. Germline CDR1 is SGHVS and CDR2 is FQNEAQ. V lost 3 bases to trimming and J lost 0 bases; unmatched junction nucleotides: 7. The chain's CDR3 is CASSFRVGTGGSYEQYF. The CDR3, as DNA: TGTGCCAGCAGCTTCCGGGTCGGGACAGGGGGCTCCTACGAGCAGTACTTC.

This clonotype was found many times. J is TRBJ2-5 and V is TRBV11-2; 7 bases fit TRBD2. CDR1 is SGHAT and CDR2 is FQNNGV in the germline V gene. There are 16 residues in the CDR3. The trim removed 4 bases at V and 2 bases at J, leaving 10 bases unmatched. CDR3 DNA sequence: TGTGCCAGCAGCTCCTTGGGGGGGGGACCTCAAGAGACCCAGTACTTC. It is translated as CASSSLGGGPQETQYF.

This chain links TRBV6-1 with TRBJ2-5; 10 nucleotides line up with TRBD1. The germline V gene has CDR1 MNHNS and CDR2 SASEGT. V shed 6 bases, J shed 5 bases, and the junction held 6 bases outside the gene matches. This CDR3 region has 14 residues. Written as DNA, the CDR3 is TGTGCCAGCAGAAAACCGGGACAGGGGGAGACCCAGTACTTC. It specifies CASRKPGQGETQYF.

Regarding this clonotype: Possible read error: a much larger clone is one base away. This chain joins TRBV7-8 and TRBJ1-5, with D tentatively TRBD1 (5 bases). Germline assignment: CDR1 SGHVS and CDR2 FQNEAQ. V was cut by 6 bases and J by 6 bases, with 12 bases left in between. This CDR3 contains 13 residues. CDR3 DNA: TGTGCCAGCAGGCGACGGGGGGGTCAGCCCCAGCATTTT. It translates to CASRRRGGQPQHF.

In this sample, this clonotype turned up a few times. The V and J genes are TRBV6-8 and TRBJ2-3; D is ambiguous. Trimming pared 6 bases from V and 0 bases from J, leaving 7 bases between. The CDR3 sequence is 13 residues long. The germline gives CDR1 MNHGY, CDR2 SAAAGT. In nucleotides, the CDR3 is TGTGCCAGCAGGGTCCGCAGCACAGATACGCAGTATTTT. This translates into CASRVRSTDTQYF.

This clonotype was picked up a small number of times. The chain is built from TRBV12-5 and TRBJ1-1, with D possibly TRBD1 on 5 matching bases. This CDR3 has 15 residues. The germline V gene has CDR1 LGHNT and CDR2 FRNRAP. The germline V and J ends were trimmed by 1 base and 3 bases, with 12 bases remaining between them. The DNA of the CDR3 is TGTGCTAGTGGTTTGGCCACAGGAGCCTACACTGAAGCTTTCTTT. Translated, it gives CASGLATGAYTEAFF.

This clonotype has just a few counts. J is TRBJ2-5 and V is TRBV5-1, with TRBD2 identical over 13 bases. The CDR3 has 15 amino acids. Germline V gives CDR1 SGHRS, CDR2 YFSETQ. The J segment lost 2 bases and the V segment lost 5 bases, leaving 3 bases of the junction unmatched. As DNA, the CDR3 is TGCGCCAGCAGTTGGGGACTAGCGGGGCAAGAGACCCAGTACTTC. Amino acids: CASSWGLAGQETQYF.

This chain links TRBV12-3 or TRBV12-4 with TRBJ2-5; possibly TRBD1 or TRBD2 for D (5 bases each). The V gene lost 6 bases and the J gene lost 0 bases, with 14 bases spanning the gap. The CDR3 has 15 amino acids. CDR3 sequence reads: CASSPGRKYQETQYF. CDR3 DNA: TGTGCCAGCAGCCCGGGACGGAAGTACCAAGAGACCCAGTACTTC.

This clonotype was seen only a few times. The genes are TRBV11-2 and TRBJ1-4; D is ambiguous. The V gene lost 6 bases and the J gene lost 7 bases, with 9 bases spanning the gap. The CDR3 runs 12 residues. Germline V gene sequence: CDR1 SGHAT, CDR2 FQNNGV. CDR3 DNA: TGTGCCAGCAGATCAGAAGGTGAAAAACTGTTTTTT. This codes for CASRSEGEKLFF.

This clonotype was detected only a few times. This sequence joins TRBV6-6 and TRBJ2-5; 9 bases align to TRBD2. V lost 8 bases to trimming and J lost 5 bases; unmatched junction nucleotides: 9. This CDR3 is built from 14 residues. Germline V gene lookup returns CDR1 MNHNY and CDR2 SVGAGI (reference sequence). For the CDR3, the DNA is TGTGCCAGCGGGCGGGGGGGCCGGACGGAGACCCAGTACTTC. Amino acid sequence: CASGRGGRTETQYF.

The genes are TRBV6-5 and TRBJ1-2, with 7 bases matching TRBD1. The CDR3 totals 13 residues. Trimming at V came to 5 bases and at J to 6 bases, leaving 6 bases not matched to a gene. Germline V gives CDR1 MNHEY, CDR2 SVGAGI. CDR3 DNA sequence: TGTGCCAGCAGTCGAAAGGGGGCCCATGGCTACACCTTC. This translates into CASSRKGAHGYTF.

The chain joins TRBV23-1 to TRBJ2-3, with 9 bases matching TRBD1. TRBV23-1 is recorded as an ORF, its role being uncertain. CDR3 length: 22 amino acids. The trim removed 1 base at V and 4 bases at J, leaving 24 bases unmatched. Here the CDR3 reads CASSQFNGDRVPRKVRSDTQYF. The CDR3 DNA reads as TGCGCCAGCAGTCAATTCAACGGGGACAGGGTACCACGGAAAGTTCGTTCAGATACGCAGTATTTT.

In DNA form, the CDR3 reads TGTGCCAGCAGCCCCCCCGGGGGCCCTTACAATGAGCAGTTCTTC. Protein product: CASSPPGGPYNEQFF. The chain uses TRBV3-1 and TRBJ2-1; D may match TRBD1 or TRBD2 (6 bases each). The CDR3 is 15 amino acids. V lost 4 bases and J lost 4, with 14 bases in between. The V gene's germline CDR1 is LGHDT and CDR2 YNNKEL (reference sequence).

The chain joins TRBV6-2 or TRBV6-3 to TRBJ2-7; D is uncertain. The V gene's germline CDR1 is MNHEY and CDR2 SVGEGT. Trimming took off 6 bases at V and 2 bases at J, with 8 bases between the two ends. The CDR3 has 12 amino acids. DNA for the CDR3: TGTGCCAGCAGCGGGCCCCCCTACGAGCAGTACTTC. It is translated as CASSGPPYEQYF.